The T cell receptor beta chain described here comes from a study of blood T cell repertoires in COVID-19. Original analysis: Using reference gene primer amplification, nucleated cell counts were estimated. Produced via immunoSEQ multiplex PCR; TCRdb's table is partial and in-frame only. The DNA gave D and trimming, while V, J and clone size come from that table. The table includes under 300,000 clones, approximately 88% detected once. Participants were aged 18 to 89 years, lived in around 25 US areas, and enrolled virtually. The length of the CDR3 is 15 residues. Trimming shortened V by 3 bases and J by 8 bases, and 22 bases separated the two germline ends. The germline V gene has CDR1 DFQATT and CDR2 SNEGSKA (reference sequence).

The genes are TRBV20-1 and TRBJ1-2, with no clear D. Sequencing was done on a sample of PBMCs or T cells enriched from blood (not recorded which). The source of this sequence is a woman aged 35 to 49 with acute COVID-19. In DNA form, the CDR3 reads TGCAGTGCTAGTGGGAGGGCCTCTCGGTCGGGGGGCTACACCTTC. Its translation is CSASGRASRSGGYTF.